One and the same sample provided the 16 T cell receptor beta chains below, sequenced in a study of tumor and adjacent non-tumor tissue in lung cancer (dated by TCRdb to 2017 to 2018). RNA was isolated from bulk, unsorted tissue, and RNA quality was assessed with a NanoDrop ND-1000 and an Agilent 2100. Library generation was performed with multiplex PCR. For sequencing, an Illumina HiSeq 2500 was employed. Following protocols modified from ARM-PCR, the researchers constructed TCRbeta libraries through three rounds of nested PCR with primers (Table S4). TCRdb's own reprocessing of the public reads used fastp at Q25 and MiXCR and kept productive beta chains. Identical CDR3 proteins give one entry, which carries the most common genes and DNA. In all, the sample holds 76,000 or so distinct CDR3 sequences, and around two thirds of those were seen once. The ten largest make up around 13% of the sample. The material sequenced was lung tumor tissue. The receptor set was obtained from a woman in her 70s with non-small cell lung cancer.

This clonotype was observed once. Compared with germline, one end of the junction differs, possibly owing to a read error. As DNA, the CDR3 is TGCGTCAGCAGTGATGGAGGGGCCATGGGTCAGCCCCAGCATTTT. Translation: CVSSDGGAMGQPQHF. The chain couples TRBV6-1 to TRBJ1-5; maybe TRBD1 (5 bases). The germline gives CDR1 MNHNS, CDR2 SASEGT. This CDR3 has 15 amino acids.

As concerns this clonotype: Sequence at one end of the junction differs from germline and may be a read error. The chain employs TRBV6-2 or TRBV6-3 and TRBJ1-1, with TRBD1 as a possible D gene (5 bases). This CDR3 spans 14 amino acids. The germline V gene has CDR1 MNHEY and CDR2 SVGEGT. The CDR3 sequence: CDSSYRLGSLGTFF. CDR3 coding DNA: TGCGACAGCAGTTACCGACTTGGGTCTCTTGGAACTTTCTTT.

CDR3 in amino acids: CASSYDRETADNSPLHF. CDR3 bases: TGTGCCAGCAGTTACGATCGAGAGACAGCGGATAATTCACCCCTCCACTTT. This chain uses TRBV6-5 with TRBJ1-6; D perhaps matches TRBD1 (5 bases). CDR1 and CDR2 (germline): MNHEY, SVGAGI. Trimming left V 2 bases short and J 5 bases short, with 16 bases between. The CDR3 extends over 17 amino acids.

This clonotype was counted many times. The V gene is TRBV20-1, the J gene TRBJ1-6; perhaps TRBD1 as D (6 bases). CDR1 is DFQATT, CDR2 SNEGSKA, per germline (reference sequence). The CDR3 is made up of 14 amino acids. V was pared by 6 bases and J by 7 bases, with 16 bases between. The CDR3 coding sequence is TGCAGTGCCCGCGGGGGCCCAAAGAATTCACCCCTCCACTTT. Amino acid sequence: CSARGGPKNSPLHF.

Regarding this clonotype: Germline and junction disagree at one end, which may indicate a read error. The genes are TRBV4-1 and TRBJ1-5; 8 bases map to TRBD1. This CDR3 spans 16 amino acids. CDR1 is MGHRA and CDR2 is YSYEKL in the germline V gene. The CDR3 sequence is CVSSPGGRGLGQLQHF. The CDR3 bases are TGCGTCAGCAGCCCCGGGGGCAGGGGGCTGGGTCAGCTCCAGCATTTT.

Regarding this clonotype: This sequence may be a read error, since a much larger clone differs from it by one base. This chain joins TRBV5-1 and TRBJ2-7; maybe TRBD2 (6 bases). Looked up from germline, CDR1 is SGHRS and CDR2 is YFSETQ. CDR3 length: 15 residues. The CDR3 sequence is CASRGEGRSSYEQHF. DNA of the CDR3: TGCGCCAGCAGAGGTGAGGGGAGGAGCTCCTACGAGCAGCACTTC.

The V and J genes are TRBV4-2 and TRBJ2-1, with D possibly matching TRBD1 (6 bases). CDR1 LGHNA and CDR2 YNFKEQ come from the germline V gene. The germline V and J ends were trimmed by 3 bases and 3 bases, with 12 bases remaining between them. The CDR3 length is 15 residues. CDR3 nucleotide sequence: TGTGCCAGCAGCCAGGGGACATGCGGCTACAATGAGCAGTTCTTC. Amino acids: CASSQGTCGYNEQFF.

With regard to this clonotype: The junction shows a germline mismatch at one end, possibly a read error. The CDR3 loop is CSVEGGSQDTQYF. The CDR3 region has the DNA TGCAGCGTTGAGGGGGGCAGCCAAGATACCCAATACTTC. The chain employs TRBV29-1 and TRBJ2-5, with D perhaps TRBD1 or TRBD2 (6 bases each). Germline lookup yields CDR1 SQVTM and CDR2 ANQGSEA. The CDR3 is 13 amino acids.

On this clonotype: This may arise from a read error, as a much more abundant clone is one base away. The rearrangement links TRBV30 to TRBJ2-3, with TRBD2 matching 10 bases. In germline, CDR1 is GTSNPN, CDR2 SVGIG (reference sequence). The V and J ends lost 4 bases and 9 bases, in that order; junction bases with no gene match: 13. The CDR3 runs to 15 residues. CDR3 nucleotide sequence: TGTGCCTGGAATGCATGGGCGGTACTAGCGGGGACGCAGTATTTT. Translating gives CAWNAWAVLAGTQYF.

To note about this clonotype: A read error may account for a junction end that differs from germline. This rearrangement joins TRBV29-1 to TRBJ2-3; 7 nucleotides match TRBD2. The CDR3 length is 16 residues. Germline V gene data show CDR1 as SQVTM and CDR2 as ANQGSEA. In DNA, the CDR3 is TGCAACGTTCTCCCAATAGGGCGGGGGAGCACAGATACGCAGTATTTT. Translated: CNVLPIGRGSTDTQYF.

This clonotype was seen a single time. The junction departs from the called germline gene at one end, perhaps through a read error. This chain links TRBV29-1 with TRBJ2-5; 8 bases are a match to TRBD1. There are 13 residues in the CDR3. Germline CDR1 is SQVTM and CDR2 is ANQGSEA. The CDR3 reads CIVRDRYPETQYF. The CDR3, as DNA: TGCATCGTTCGGGACAGGTACCCAGAGACCCAGTACTTC.

The chain carries TRBV29-1 and TRBJ2-3; 7 bases are a match to TRBD2. Germline lookup yields CDR1 SQVTM and CDR2 ANQGSEA. The CDR3 consists of 15 residues. The junction had 11 bases not matched to a gene; V was cut back by 5 bases and J by 3 bases. The CDR3 coding sequence is TGCAGCGTTAAGGGTTCCGGCGGGAGTACAGATACGCAGTATTTT. Residues: CSVKGSGGSTDTQYF.

This clonotype was recorded once. This may come from a read error, since a much larger clone is one base off. The V and J genes are TRBV20-1 and TRBJ2-3; either TRBD1 or TRBD2 may supply D (5 bases each). Germline V CDR1 and CDR2: DFQATT, SNEGSKA (reference sequence). The CDR3 has 16 residues. V shed 8 bases and J shed 10 bases, with 31 bases lying between them. The CDR3 reads CSTIPWDAYVGKAQYF. Here the CDR3 DNA reads TGCAGTACCATCCCCTGGGACGCTTATGTTGGCAAGGCGCAGTATTTT.

This clonotype was counted ten times or more. The chain links TRBV20-1 to TRBJ1-2; D not certain. Germline CDR1 and CDR2: DFQATT and SNEGSKA (reference sequence). The CDR3 totals 12 residues. The V gene lost 6 bases and the J gene lost 4 bases, with 12 bases spanning the gap. The CDR3, as DNA: TGCAGTGCGAAGGACGGTCCCTATGGCTACACCTTC. It is translated as CSAKDGPYGYTF.

The chain has TRBV12-3 or TRBV12-4 and TRBJ2-7, with D perhaps matching TRBD1 (5 bases). The ends were cut back, 6 bases at V and 1 base at J, with 13 bases in the middle. The CDR3 runs 14 residues. CDR3 sequence: CASSPDRLSYEQYF. CDR3 sequence (DNA): TGTGCCAGCAGCCCAGACAGACTGTCCTACGAGCAGTACTTC.

This clonotype is judged medium-sized. This chain joins TRBV6-6 and TRBJ1-6, with a weak D call TRBD1 (5 bases). Trimming stripped 7 bases from V and 10 bases from J, with 17 bases between. The CDR3 sequence is 14 residues long. The V gene's germline CDR1 is MNHNY and CDR2 SVGAGI (reference sequence). The CDR3 bases are TGTGCCAGCACCCCACGGGGGGAAGGATCACCCCTCCACTTT. As protein: CASTPRGEGSPLHF.